Included here is one T cell receptor beta chain sequence, with context. The target antigen is unknown. Generated by immunoSEQ multiplex PCR, the TCRdb table keeps only in-frame clones and is missing some. The top ten clones hold roughly 30% of a sample with nearly 50,000 clones, 65% to 90% of them seen once. The source of the sample is a study of radiation and T cells in renal cell carcinoma. Broader study findings: From baseline, blood top tumor clonotypes peaked at 2 weeks post-radiation.

The time point denotes: baseline pretreatment blood. Treatment specified: 15 Gy SBRT to primary tumor, nephrectomy 4 weeks later. This TCR came from an older woman with renal cell carcinoma. Material: blood, obtained from a patient whose treatment included radiotherapy and nephrectomy.

Written as DNA, the CDR3 is TGTGCCAGCAGCTTAGGACGGAACACTGAAGCTTTCTTT. Protein sequence: CASSLGRNTEAFF. This sequence joins TRBV7-9 and TRBJ1-1, with no clear D. This CDR3 region has 13 residues. Trimming removed 1 base from V and 1 base from J, with 4 bases in between. Germline values: CDR1 SEHNR, CDR2 FQNEAQ (reference sequence).